The clone carrying this T cell receptor beta chain was seen many times. As yet, its antigen is unknown. The data are from a study of early T cells in non-severe SARS-CoV-2 infection. cDNA molecules, individually, were tagged with unique molecular identifiers. MiXCR, run by TCRdb on the 5' RACE reads, gives a single entry per CDR3 protein. Of about 67,000 distinct CDR3 sequences in the sample, around 10% were seen once. Trimming took 5 bases from V and 0 from J, leaving 8 bases between them. This CDR3 is 13 amino acids long. Germline V gives CDR1 SGDLS, CDR2 YYNGEE. Overall study results and limits: Using VDJdb, the matching emphasized anti-spike CD8 responses while missing private and CD4 specificities.

The TCR originated in an adult who was a healthcare worker with PCR-confirmed SARS-CoV-2 infection or an uninfected control (not recorded which). The rearrangement links TRBV9 to TRBJ1-1; D is unclear. The specimen sequenced was whole blood. The DNA of the CDR3 is TGTGCCAGCAGTGGAAGAGTGAACACTGAAGCTTTCTTT. It is translated as CASSGRVNTEAFF.